The 17 T cell receptor beta chains listed next were all sequenced from one sample in a study of T cells in Graves' hyperthyroidism and ophthalmopathy. TCR beta CDR3 regions were amplified from RNA. TCR CDR3 underwent first-round RT-PCR with the HTBI primer set. TCRdb reprocessed the multiplex PCR reads with MiXCR, giving one entry per CDR3 protein. The sample lists over 500,000 distinct CDR3 sequences, around 43% occurring once. Sequencing was carried out using peripheral blood or thyroid tissue (not recorded which). The receptor source for this set is an adult woman with Graves' disease, either hyperthyroidism or ophthalmopathy (not recorded which).

The genes are TRBV12-3 or TRBV12-4 and TRBJ2-7; maybe TRBD1 (5 bases). Trimming shortened V by 3 bases and J by 0 bases, and 9 bases separated the two germline ends. CDR3 length equals 14 residues. CDR3 in amino acids: CASSFNQGSYEQYF. The CDR3 bases are TGTGCCAGCAGTTTTAATCAGGGCTCCTACGAGCAGTACTTC.

Comment on this clonotype: This may stem from a read error, because a much larger clone lies one nucleotide away. The chain is built from TRBV2 and TRBJ1-1; possibly TRBD1 for D (6 bases). The CDR3 spans 13 residues. CDR1 is SNHLY, CDR2 FYNNEI, per germline. Trimming removed 6 bases at V and 1 base at J, with 9 bases between. CDR3 DNA: TGTGCCAGCAGAAGACAGGAGAACACTGAAGCTTTCTTT. Encoded protein: CASRRQENTEAFF.

This sequence joins TRBV5-5 and TRBJ1-2; 7 nucleotides align to TRBD1. Germline CDR1 SGHKS, CDR2 YYEKEE (reference sequence). V lost 4 bases to trimming and J lost 8 bases; unmatched junction nucleotides: 8. The CDR3 spans 13 residues. The CDR3 DNA reads TGTGCCAGCAGCGACGGGACAGCTTTGGGCTACACCTTC. Translation gives CASSDGTALGYTF.

This clonotype has a handful of counts. The chain carries TRBV3-1 and TRBJ1-6; no firm D call. The ends were cut back, 2 bases at V and 9 bases at J, with 11 bases in the middle. Germline loops: CDR1 LGHDT, CDR2 YNNKEL (reference sequence). This CDR3 comprises 14 residues. CDR3 DNA sequence: TGTGCCAGCAGCCAACACGGGCGAGTTTCACCCCTCCACTTT. It codes for CASSQHGRVSPLHF. Full variable domain (rest looked up from reference TRBV3-1 and TRBJ1-6): DTAVSQTPKYLVTQMGNDKSIKCEQNLGHDTMYWYKQDSKKFLKIMFSYNNKELIINETVPNRFSPKSPDKAHLNLHINSLELGDSAVYFCASSQHGRVSPLHFGNGTRLTVT.

This clonotype was observed a few times. The V and J genes are TRBV25-1 and TRBJ2-5; D is uncertain. The CDR3 is 15 amino acids. CDR1 and CDR2 (germline): MGHDK, SYGVNS. The germline V and J ends were trimmed by 6 bases and 2 bases, with 16 bases remaining between them. Written as DNA, the CDR3 is TGTGCCAGCAGCTTAGATATTGGTTTACAAGAGACCCAGTACTTC. Its protein product is CASSLDIGLQETQYF.

J is TRBJ2-5 and V is TRBV4-1; 9 nucleotides agree with TRBD2. Trimming cost V 0 bases and J 9 bases; bases outside gene matches: 11. The CDR3 spans 16 residues. CDR1 is MGHRA and CDR2 is YSYEKL in the germline V gene. The DNA of the CDR3 is TGCGCCAGCAGCCAAGAGGTACTAGCGGGCCATGTGGCCCAGTACTTC. This gives the protein CASSQEVLAGHVAQYF.

The gene calls are TRBV10-1 and TRBJ1-1; TRBD1 might be the D (5 bases). This CDR3 contains 13 residues. Germline CDR1 WNHNN, CDR2 SYGVQD (reference sequence). V dropped 3 bases and J dropped 10 bases, with 15 bases sitting between them. CDR3 DNA sequence: TGCGCCAGCAGTGATCCAGGGACGAGATCAGCTTTCTTT. Translating it yields CASSDPGTRSAFF.

V gene TRBV15 combines with J gene TRBJ1-5, with no clear D. V dropped 0 bases and J dropped 9 bases, with 6 bases sitting between them. Germline V gives CDR1 LNHNV, CDR2 YYDKDF (reference sequence). This CDR3 has 12 residues. CDR3 sequence reads: CATSRDSSPQHF. The CDR3 DNA reads TGTGCCACCAGCAGAGACTCATCGCCCCAGCATTTT.

On this clonotype: Since the CDR3 does not end with the conserved phenylalanine or tryptophan, this likely comes from a read error. The DNA is omitted, as the CDR3 cannot be located on it reliably, and the CDR3 follows TCRdb's listing. The gene calls are TRBV7-3 and TRBJ2-5. Per germline, CDR1 SGHTA and CDR2 FQGTGA. The CDR3 is 8 residues long, ends included. CDR3 in amino acids: CASSLTHD.

This clonotype was observed a few times. The rearrangement joins TRBV19 to TRBJ2-6, with D perhaps given as TRBD1 or TRBD2 (6 bases each). This CDR3 has 17 amino acids. Trimming stripped 6 bases from V and 1 base from J, with 16 bases between. Germline CDR1 LNHDA, CDR2 SQIVND (reference sequence). The CDR3 region has the DNA TGTGCCAGTAGCACCGGGGGCCTCTCATCTGGGGCCAACGTCCTGACTTTC. The encoded protein is CASSTGGLSSGANVLTF.

The chain carries TRBV11-2 and TRBJ2-7; 8 nucleotides match TRBD2. V lost 8 bases and J lost 2; bases outside the gene matches: 5. This CDR3 comprises 13 residues. In germline, CDR1 is SGHAT, CDR2 FQNNGV. CDR3 bases: TGTGCCAGCTACGCGGGAGGCGCCTACGAGCAGTACTTC. Protein: CASYAGGAYEQYF. Full variable domain (rest looked up from reference TRBV11-2 and TRBJ2-7): EAGVAQSPRYKIIEKRQSVAFWCNPISGHATLYWYQQILGQGPKLLIQFQNNGVVDDSQLPKDRFSAERLKGVDSTLKIQPAKLEDSAVYLCASYAGGAYEQYFGPGTRLTVT.

The V gene is TRBV12-3 or TRBV12-4, the J gene TRBJ1-1; 7 bases fit TRBD1. The CDR3 length is 15 residues. The trim removed 8 bases at V and 0 bases at J, leaving 9 bases unmatched. This chain's CDR3 is CASAPGTAMNTEAFF. The CDR3 DNA reads as TGTGCCAGCGCCCCCGGGACAGCTATGAACACTGAAGCTTTCTTT.

This chain uses TRBV5-4 with TRBJ2-5; D may match TRBD1 or TRBD2 (5 bases each). This CDR3 contains 16 residues. CDR1 is SGHNT, CDR2 YYREEE, per germline (reference sequence). Trimming left V 4 bases short and J 4 bases short, with 20 bases between. CDR3 sequence (DNA): TGTGCCAGCAGCGCAGAAGCAGGGAGAGGAAGAGAGACCCAGTACTTC. Residues: CASSAEAGRGRETQYF.

This clonotype was observed at least ten times. The chain is built from TRBV6-2 or TRBV6-3 and TRBJ1-5; 12 nucleotides agree with TRBD1. The CDR3 totals 16 residues. Germline V gives CDR1 MNHEY, CDR2 SVGEGT. V shed 3 bases and J 4 bases; nucleotides not matched to a gene: 4. The CDR3 loop reads CASSYGTGGRNQPQHF. The DNA of the CDR3 is TGTGCCAGCAGTTATGGGACAGGGGGCAGGAATCAGCCCCAGCATTTT.

This chain uses TRBV7-2 with TRBJ2-7, with no clear D. The V end lost 1 base, the J end lost 6 bases, and 10 bases lay between the germline ends. The CDR3 consists of 13 residues. Germline V gene sequence: CDR1 SGHTA, CDR2 FQGNSA. For the CDR3, the DNA is TGTGCCAGCAGCTTAGGGGTGGCTGGCGAGCAGTACTTC. It yields the protein CASSLGVAGEQYF.

With respect to this clonotype: The junction departs from the called germline gene at one end, perhaps through a read error. This chain uses TRBV5-5 with TRBJ2-7, with D possibly TRBD2 on 5 matching bases. This CDR3 has 15 residues. Germline lookup yields CDR1 SGHKS and CDR2 YYEKEE (reference sequence). CDR3 loop: CASSQSTSFPSEQYF. The CDR3 DNA reads as TGCGCCAGCAGCCAATCCACTAGTTTTCCCAGCGAGCAGTACTTC.

With respect to this clonotype: This sequence may be a read error, since a much larger clone differs from it by one base. The chain links TRBV14 to TRBJ2-7, with no clear D. The CDR3 is 12 amino acids. Germline V lookup: CDR1 SGHDN, CDR2 FVKESK. CDR3: CAGSQTLYEQYF. CDR3 nucleotides: TGTGCCGGCAGCCAGACCCTCTACGAGCAGTACTTC.